A single sample gave rise to the 3 T cell receptor beta chains below, sequenced in a study of T cells in Graves' hyperthyroidism and ophthalmopathy. RNA transcripts were the template for amplifying TCR beta CDR3 regions. The primer set for the first-round RT-PCR of the TCR CDR3 was HTBI. TCRdb passed the multiplex PCR reads through MiXCR, listing each CDR3 protein once. The sample includes 600,000 or so distinct CDR3 sequences, approximately 14% of them seen just once. Sequenced sample: blood. Receptors originate from a woman between 18 and 29 years old with Graves' ophthalmopathy.

Here the CDR3 reads CASSYSGNYGYTF. DNA for the CDR3: TGTGCCAGCAGTTACTCGGGGAACTATGGCTACACCTTC. The chain uses TRBV6-8 and TRBJ1-2; D unresolved. The CDR3 length is 13 residues. V was cut by 0 bases and J by 2 bases, with 4 bases left in between. Germline assignment: CDR1 MNHGY and CDR2 SAAAGT.

The J gene is TRBJ2-2, the V gene TRBV5-1; 7 nucleotides line up with TRBD1. J was trimmed by 8 bases and V by 4 bases; bases with no gene match: 20. The CDR3 covers 18 residues. Per the germline V gene, CDR1 is SGHRS and CDR2 is YFSETQ. CDR3 sequence (DNA): TGCGCCAGCAGCCTAACGCCCCCCGGGACAGTTCCCCAGGGGGAGCTGTTTTTT. Protein sequence: CASSLTPPGTVPQGELFF.

The V and J genes are TRBV7-6 and TRBJ1-4; D gene unclear. CDR1 is SGHVS and CDR2 is FNYEAQ in the germline V gene. This CDR3 spans 13 amino acids. V was clipped by 1 base and J by 7 bases, with 7 bases between them. The CDR3 here is CASSLVEGEKLFF. The CDR3 nucleotides read TGTGCCAGCAGCTTAGTCGAGGGTGAAAAACTGTTTTTT.